This TCR beta chain originates from a study of T cell repertoires in cytomegalovirus infection. For the study at large: Both CMV infection and a matching HLA type were indicated by public TCR beta signatures.

This clonotype was seen just once. What it binds is unknown. The CDR3 spans 17 residues. The germline V gene has CDR1 PRHDT and CDR2 FYEKMQ (reference sequence). The V segment lost 1 base and the J segment 4 bases; nucleotides outside the gene matches: 12. TCRdb re-called the reads with MiXCR, one entry per CDR3 protein. The sample lists about 830,000 distinct CDR3 sequences; roughly 33% were seen once. The source material was cultured CD8+ T cells from PBMCs, sampled from culture after CMV antigen stimulation. The chain carries TRBV13 and TRBJ1-2; 7 bases are shared with TRBD1. This sequence was found in a human donor in good health (CMV status not recorded). Some clones in this sample may be carry-over from other donors' samples. The CDR3 protein is CASSLAPSGTERYGYTF. CDR3 nucleotide sequence: TGTGCCAGCAGCTTAGCGCCCTCCGGGACAGAACGCTATGGCTACACCTTC.